This T cell receptor beta chain was captured in a study of cytomegalovirus exposure and HLA in healthy donors. A multiplex PCR was run with 60 Vbeta primers and 13 Jbeta primers. Data came from immunoSEQ multiplex PCR; TCRdb stores just in-frame clones and leaves some out. The data show 150,000 to 200,000 clones, with under 80% seen just once and 2% to 2.5% held by the top ten. Trimming at V came to 7 bases and at J to 0 bases, leaving 10 bases not matched to a gene. The CDR3 has 18 residues. Per the germline V gene, CDR1 is LNHDA and CDR2 is SQIVND (reference sequence). Sequenced material: PBMCs. This rearrangement joins TRBV19 to TRBJ1-3; 12 positions agree with TRBD1. The sequence was obtained from a human donor in good health. CDR3 bases: TGTGCCAGTACCGAAAAGGGACAGGGGGCTGGCTCTGGAAACACCATATATTTT. It translates to CASTEKGQGAGSGNTIYF.